The subject of this entry is one T cell receptor (beta chain). Its antigen remains unknown. A read error may account for a junction end that differs from germline. A second PCR of about 7 to 11 cycles used a sample-barcoded 5' primer and a J-beta primer mix. Template switching added a 12-random-nucleotide identifier to every cDNA molecule. One entry per CDR3 protein, called by TCRdb with MiXCR from the 5' RACE reads. The table shows about 940,000 distinct CDR3 sequences, with about 48% occurring only once. Germline assignment: CDR1 DFQATT and CDR2 SNEGSKA (reference sequence). The length of the CDR3 is 12 residues. This record belongs to a study of blood T cells in healthy people across ages. The study's findings and limits: Researchers report that TCR beta diversity correlated strongly with naive T cell percentage. Because donor CMV status was unknown, expanded clonotype changes were possibly confounded.

In each sample, at least 6 million PBMCs were isolated. The TCR originated in a man aged 25-40 years in good health. The sequenced sample consisted of blood. J is TRBJ1-6 and V is TRBV20-1; D not certain. For the CDR3, the DNA is TGCAGTGCTAGAGCTTATAACTCACCCCTCCACTTT. Translating it yields CSARAYNSPLHF.